This T cell receptor (beta chain) was documented in a study of tumor and adjacent non-tumor tissue in lung cancer. Three rounds of nested PCR, following a modified ARM-PCR protocol, produced the TCRbeta library. From the multiplex PCR reads, TCRdb called clonotypes with MiXCR, one entry per CDR3 protein. This table holds about 98,000 distinct CDR3 sequences, 75% to 90% found once. CDR1 is SGHNT and CDR2 is YENEEA in the germline V gene. CDR3 length equals 14 residues. The V end lost 6 bases, the J end lost 5 bases, and 15 bases lay between the germline ends. RNA was extracted from bulk tissue without any cell sorting. More than 3 cm separated this lung sample from the edge of the tumor. Overall study findings and caveats: Tumor repertoires had a smaller top 100 clone share than normal lung.

Of note for this clonotype: Its antigen remains unknown. The missing conserved phenylalanine or tryptophan at the end of this CDR3 makes a read error likely.

The specimen sequenced was distant non-tumor lung tissue. This sequence joins TRBV11-3 and TRBJ2-3; D assignment may be TRBD1 or TRBD2 (5 bases each). The receptor's source is a man aged 55-75 years with small cell lung cancer. The CDR3 nucleotides read TGTGCCAGCAGTACCTCCGGGGCCGAAGATACGCAGTATTAT. Translation gives CASSTSGAEDTQYY.